This T cell receptor (beta chain) derives from a study of blood T cells in healthy people across ages. Study observations and caveats: Unsorted PBMCs blocked a conclusive comparison of naive and antigen-experienced cells. It was held that the diversity estimates obtained from one million T cells were underestimates.

Primed by a sample-barcoded 5' primer and a J-beta primer mix, a second PCR proceeded for about 6 to 12 cycles. A single record per CDR3 protein comes from TCRdb applying MiXCR to the 5' RACE reads. The data show over 600,000 distinct CDR3 sequences, about half seen once. This clonotype showed up just a few times. Its antigen is currently unknown. The receptor's source is a man older than 75 in good health. Specimen: blood.

The CDR3 DNA sequence: TGTGCCAGCAGCCAAGATCTAGCGGGAGACCGTACGCAGTATTTT. Protein sequence: CASSQDLAGDRTQYF. This chain joins TRBV3-1 and TRBJ2-3; 10 bases map to TRBD2. V was clipped by 0 bases and J by 8 bases; unmatched bases: 5. Germline V CDR1 and CDR2: LGHDT, YNNKEL (reference sequence). The CDR3 has 15 residues.